The clone carrying this TCR beta chain was recorded many times. Its antigen remains unidentified. This entry belongs to a study of Graves' ophthalmopathy and Graves' hyperthyroidism. Study details: No treatment had been given when peripheral blood was collected at initial diagnosis. General study points: A model of 13 signatures distinguished ophthalmopathy from stable hyperthyroidism at around 90% sensitivity and 65% to 84% specificity.

Hyperthyroidism was new, under 2 months, in patients aged 18 to 65. A volume of approximately 10 ml of fresh peripheral blood supplied the PBMCs. The study amplified TCR beta CDR3 regions using RNA transcripts. A first-round RT-PCR used HTBI primers, followed by a second-round multiplex PCR. MiXCR, run by TCRdb on the multiplex PCR reads, gives a single entry per CDR3 protein. The sample has about 620,000 distinct CDR3 sequences; 20% to 25% are singletons. The TCR comes from a woman aged 18-35 years with stable Graves' hyperthyroidism. Some clones in this sample may be carry-over from other donors' samples. The sequenced material came from peripheral blood.

In DNA, the CDR3 is TGTGCCAGCAGTGTCGCAGGTGGCGTGGGGAACGAGCAGTACTTC. Amino acids: CASSVAGGVGNEQYF. V gene TRBV28 combines with J gene TRBJ2-7; D uncertain. Between the trimmed V and J ends, which lost 5 bases and 5 bases, there was a span of 19 bases. CDR3 length equals 15 residues. Germline CDR1 reads MDHEN; CDR2 reads SYDVKM.